Presented here are 10 T cell receptor beta chains from one specimen sequenced in a study of shared clonotypes between healthy human individuals. This table comes from immunoSEQ multiplex PCR, and its TCRdb copy is limited to in-frame clones, with some not included. Of about 1 million clones listed, about 74% are singletons. Sequencing used memory CD4+ T cells sorted from blood. Subset given: CD45RA-negative fraction. Receptor source: a man younger than 35 in good health.

J is TRBJ2-2 and V is TRBV7-9; D is ambiguous. Trimming shortened V by 3 bases and J by 7 bases, and 12 bases separated the two germline ends. The germline V gene encodes CDR1 SEHNR and CDR2 FQNEAQ (reference sequence). The CDR3 sequence is 14 residues long. CDR3 sequence: CASSFTFSDGELFF. CDR3 in DNA: TGTGCCAGCAGCTTCACTTTCTCGGACGGGGAGCTGTTTTTT.

The chain recombines TRBV6-6 with TRBJ1-2; D is ambiguous. Trimming removed 5 bases from V and 2 bases from J, with 12 bases in between. The CDR3 is 14 amino acids. CDR1 is MNHNY, CDR2 SVGAGI, per germline (reference sequence). CDR3 DNA: TGTGCCAGCAGTACTCCGGAACAGAACTATGGCTACACCTTC. It is translated as CASSTPEQNYGYTF.

This clone has only one observation. This chain links TRBV18 with TRBJ2-2; 9 bases agree with TRBD1. Per the germline V gene, CDR1 is KGHSH and CDR2 is LQKENI. Unmatched junction bases numbered 6, after V lost 1 base and J lost 6 bases. The CDR3 is made up of 16 amino acids. The chain's CDR3 is CASSPRDRANPGELFF. CDR3 sequence (DNA): TGTGCCAGCTCACCACGGGACAGGGCCAATCCCGGGGAGCTGTTTTTT.

The rearrangement links TRBV11-2 to TRBJ2-7; D might be TRBD2 (6 bases). Trimming took off 1 base at V and 2 bases at J, with 12 bases between the two ends. Germline V lookup: CDR1 SGHAT, CDR2 FQNNGV. This CDR3 region has 15 residues. DNA of the CDR3: TGTGCCAGCAGCTTAGGAGCTAGCGCGACCTACGAGCAGTACTTC. Translating gives CASSLGASATYEQYF.

The rearrangement uses TRBV19 and TRBJ2-7; perhaps TRBD1 as D (5 bases). The CDR3 is made up of 13 amino acids. Germline CDR1 LNHDA, CDR2 SQIVND (reference sequence). Trimming stripped 3 bases from V and 5 bases from J, with 11 bases between. CDR3 DNA sequence: TGTGCCAGTAGTATGGCAGGGCTCCACGAGCAGTACTTC. Encoded protein: CASSMAGLHEQYF.

The chain couples TRBV5-1 to TRBJ1-2; TRBD1 matches 7 bases. The CDR3 has 16 amino acids. From germline, CDR1 is SGHRS and CDR2 YFSETQ. V was pared by 0 bases and J by 4 bases, with 9 bases of the junction left unmatched. DNA of the CDR3: TGCGCCAGCAGCTTGGATAGTGGCGGGACAGCCTATGGCTACACCTTC. Encoded protein: CASSLDSGGTAYGYTF.

The chain employs TRBV6-5 and TRBJ1-1, with TRBD1 as a possible D gene (6 bases). This CDR3 spans 14 amino acids. The germline V and J ends were trimmed by 2 bases and 6 bases, with 13 bases remaining between them. Looked up from germline, CDR1 is MNHEY and CDR2 is SVGAGI. The DNA of the CDR3 is TGTGCCAGCAGTTACCAGGACAGCCATGCTGAAGCTTTCTTT. Its translation: CASSYQDSHAEAFF.

This clone has a count of ten or more. The chain couples TRBV9 to TRBJ2-7, with D possibly matching TRBD1 (7 bases). This CDR3 is 13 amino acids long. Germline lookup yields CDR1 SGDLS and CDR2 YYNGEE. V was shortened by 1 base and J by 3 bases, with 8 bases between the two germline ends. The CDR3 region has the DNA TGTGCCAGCAGCGTACAGGGGGGCTACGAGCAGTACTTC. Translating it yields CASSVQGGYEQYF.

The chain couples TRBV19 to TRBJ1-6, with 9 bases aligning to TRBD1. Trimming at V came to 4 bases and at J to 9 bases, leaving 7 bases not matched to a gene. The CDR3 totals 15 residues. Germline assignment: CDR1 LNHDA and CDR2 SQIVND (reference sequence). This chain's CDR3 is CASSTGQGISSPLHF. CDR3 sequence (DNA): TGTGCCAGTAGTACAGGACAGGGGATTTCTTCACCCCTCCACTTT.

Comment on this clone: Other DNA variants within this sample encode the same CDR3. This chain uses TRBV5-1 with TRBJ2-2, with D possibly being TRBD1 (5 bases). V shed 4 bases and J shed 4 bases, with 11 bases lying between them. Germline lookup yields CDR1 SGHRS and CDR2 YFSETQ. The CDR3 runs 14 residues. The CDR3 sequence is CASSLGQSTGELFF. CDR3 coding DNA: TGCGCCAGCAGCCTTGGACAATCCACCGGGGAGCTGTTTTTT.